This T cell receptor (beta chain) was observed in a study of control samples from healthy donors and cancer patients. This clone came up once. The repertoire was sequenced with immunoSEQ multiplex PCR; TCRdb's copy has only in-frame clones and lacks some. The sample has some 95,000 clones; approximately 92% are singletons. This TCR came from a human donor in good health. The donor label of this sample is uncertain. Sequences were obtained from blood.

In DNA, the CDR3 is TGTGCTAGTGGGTCCCGAGCCTACGAGCAGTACTTC. Protein: CASGSRAYEQYF. The chain joins TRBV12-5 to TRBJ2-7; D gene unclear. Germline V CDR1 and CDR2: LGHNT, FRNRAP. The CDR3 is 12 residues long. Trimming stripped 6 bases from V and 2 bases from J, with 8 bases between.